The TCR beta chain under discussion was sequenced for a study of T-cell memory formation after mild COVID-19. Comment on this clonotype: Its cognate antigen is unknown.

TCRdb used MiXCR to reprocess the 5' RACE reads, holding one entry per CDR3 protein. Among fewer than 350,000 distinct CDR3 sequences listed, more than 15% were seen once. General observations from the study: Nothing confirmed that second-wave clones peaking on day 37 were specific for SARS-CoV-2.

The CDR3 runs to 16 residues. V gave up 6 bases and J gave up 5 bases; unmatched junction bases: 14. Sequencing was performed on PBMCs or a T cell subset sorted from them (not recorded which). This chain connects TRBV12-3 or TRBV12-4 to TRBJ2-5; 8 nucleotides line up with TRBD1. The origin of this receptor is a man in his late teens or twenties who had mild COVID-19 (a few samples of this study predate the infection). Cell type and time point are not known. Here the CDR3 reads CASSSPSGGAGETQYF. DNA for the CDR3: TGTGCCAGCAGCTCCCCTTCAGGGGGCGCGGGGGAGACCCAGTACTTC.